Listed here is a single TCR beta chain. These data originate in a study of blood T cell repertoires in COVID-19. Study overall: PBMCs, B-cell-depleted T cells, or T cells provided the cDNA or gDNA that made up the material.

Germline V lookup: CDR1 SNHLY, CDR2 FYNNEI. The CDR3 covers 13 residues. V lost 5 bases and J lost 7, with 14 bases in between. While infection was still active, Seattle patients were enrolled and then followed longitudinally. Generated by immunoSEQ multiplex PCR, the TCRdb table keeps only in-frame clones and is missing some. Of 200,000 to 300,000 clones listed, more than 75% are singletons. What was sequenced was peripheral blood. This receptor was taken from a woman aged 55-70 years with COVID-19, enrolled during active disease. The chain uses TRBV2 and TRBJ1-1; D possibly corresponds to TRBD1 (5 bases). The CDR3 here is CASSSHRYGEAFF. CDR3 sequence (DNA): TGTGCCAGCAGTTCCCACAGGTATGGTGAAGCTTTCTTT.